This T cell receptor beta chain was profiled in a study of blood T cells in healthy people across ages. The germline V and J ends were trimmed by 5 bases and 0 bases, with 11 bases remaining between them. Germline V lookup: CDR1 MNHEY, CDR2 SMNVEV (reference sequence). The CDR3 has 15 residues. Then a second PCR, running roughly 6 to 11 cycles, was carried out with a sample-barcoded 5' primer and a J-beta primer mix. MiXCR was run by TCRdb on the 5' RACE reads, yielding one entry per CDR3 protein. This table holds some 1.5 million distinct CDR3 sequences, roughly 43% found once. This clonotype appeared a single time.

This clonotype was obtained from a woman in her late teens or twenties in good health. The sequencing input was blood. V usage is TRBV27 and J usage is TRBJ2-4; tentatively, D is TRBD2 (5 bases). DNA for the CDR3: TGTGCCAGCAGTAGCGGACCGGTAGCCAAAAACATTCAGTACTTC. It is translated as CASSSGPVAKNIQYF.